The rows below give T cell receptor beta chains drawn from one sample of a study of regulatory T cells in long-lasting Graves disease. Each CDR3 protein is one row after TCRdb ran MiXCR on the multiplex PCR reads. This sample carries over 250,000 distinct CDR3 sequences, 20% to 25% of them seen once, and the ten largest clones take 56%. The specimen was peripheral blood mononuclear cells (PBMCs), collected when the disease was refractory, from a patient treated with antithyroid drugs. Every receptor here comes from a female donor with Graves disease. Both conserved end residues are part of each CDR3. The D gene is left open where the match is weak. Some rows have no size entry. The others give once, few or many, or a class for an expanded clone.

>TRBV6-1|NA|few|TRBJ1-6
CASARQDHNSPLHF
TGTGCCAGTGCTCGGCAGGACCATAATTCACCCCTCCACTTT
>TRBV20-1|TRBD2|many|TRBJ2-7
CSARAPREAIEQYF
TGCAGTGCTAGAGCGCCACGGGAGGCCATCGAGCAGTACTTC
>TRBV7-2|NA|NA|TRBJ2-2
CASSLRPLGEGELFF
TGTGCCAGCAGCCTTAGACCCCTTGGTGAAGGGGAGCTGTTTTTT
>TRBV5-1|TRBD2|NA|TRBJ2-7
CASSLGLASSYEQYF
TGCGCCAGCAGCTTGGGACTAGCGAGCTCCTACGAGCAGTACTTC
>TRBV6-2/TRBV6-3|TRBD2|many|TRBJ2-7
CASSYLTSGSGEQYF
TGTGCCAGCAGTTACCTGACTAGCGGGAGTGGGGAGCAGTACTTC
>TRBV7-2|NA|few|TRBJ1-2
CASSLATENYGYTF
TGTGCCAGCAGCTTAGCTACAGAGAACTATGGCTACACCTTC
>TRBV19|NA|NA|TRBJ2-2
CASSILVGHTGELFF
TGTGCCAGTAGTATTTTAGTGGGACACACCGGGGAGCTGTTTTTT
>TRBV27|TRBD2|few|TRBJ2-3
CASSRRKLAGAADTQYF
TGTGCCAGCAGCCGAAGAAAATTAGCGGGGGCGGCAGATACGCAGTATTTT
>TRBV4-1|NA|NA|TRBJ1-2
CASSQVGRESYGYTF
TGCGCCAGCAGCCAAGTGGGCAGGGAAAGTTATGGCTACACCTTC
>TRBV28|TRBD2|many|TRBJ2-7
CASSSWTSGTYEQYF
TGTGCCAGCAGTAGTTGGACTAGCGGGACCTACGAGCAGTACTTC
>TRBV19|TRBD1|NA|TRBJ1-1
CASSILGWTGMNTEAFF
TGTGCCAGTAGTATATTGGGGTGGACAGGCATGAACACTGAAGCTTTCTTT
>TRBV20-1|NA|few|TRBJ2-5
CSEKETQYF
TGCAGTGAAAAAGAGACCCAGTACTTC
>TRBV20-1|NA|many|TRBJ2-5
CSARDYGQLQETQYF
TGCAGTGCTAGAGACTACGGACAGTTACAAGAGACCCAGTACTTC
>TRBV28|NA|NA|TRBJ2-7
CASSLPYGAVYEQYF
TGTGCCAGCAGTTTGCCCTATGGGGCGGTATACGAGCAGTACTTC
>TRBV20-1|NA|many|TRBJ1-1
CSAWETEAFF
TGCAGTGCTTGGGAAACCGAAGCTTTCTTT
>TRBV4-3|NA|NA|TRBJ2-2
CASSQDRLPHTGELFF
TGCGCCAGCAGCCAAGACCGGCTACCCCACACCGGGGAGCTGTTTTTT
>TRBV28|NA|NA|TRBJ1-5
CASSPTGRNQPQHF
TGTGCCAGCAGCCCGACCGGGCGCAATCAGCCCCAGCATTTT
>TRBV4-1|NA|NA|TRBJ2-2
CASSQVGQNTGELFF
TGCGCCAGCAGCCAAGTAGGGCAGAACACCGGGGAGCTGTTTTTT
>TRBV28|NA|many|TRBJ2-7
CASSSGTLGSYEQYF
TGTGCCAGCAGTTCCGGGACACTCGGTTCCTACGAGCAGTACTTC
>TRBV24-1|NA|few|TRBJ2-5
CATSSGETQYF
TGTGCCACCAGTTCGGGTGAGACCCAGTACTTC
>TRBV28|NA|many|TRBJ2-7
CATSGGVAYEQYF
TGTGCCACCTCAGGCGGGGTCGCCTACGAGCAGTACTTC
>TRBV24-1|TRBD2|NA|TRBJ2-2
CATSDPGTSGRSGELFF
TGTGCCACCAGTGATCCAGGGACTAGCGGGAGGTCCGGGGAGCTGTTTTTT
>TRBV5-8|NA|NA|TRBJ1-1
CASSSPWTSRNTEAFF
TGTGCCAGCAGCTCCCCCTGGACTAGCAGGAACACTGAAGCTTTCTTT
>TRBV7-2|NA|many|TRBJ2-7
CASSLIWGDYEQYF
TGTGCCAGCAGCTTAATTTGGGGGGACTACGAGCAGTACTTC
>TRBV2|NA|many|TRBJ1-1
CATLQYMNTEAFF
TGTGCCACCTTACAGTACATGAACACTGAAGCTTTCTTT
>TRBV28|TRBD1|many|TRBJ2-5
CASSPDRGIQETQYF
TGTGCCAGCAGCCCGGACAGGGGAATTCAAGAGACCCAGTACTTC
>TRBV2|NA|NA|TRBJ2-1
CASRAWGWGLSSYNEQFF
TGTGCCAGCAGAGCTTGGGGTTGGGGCTTGAGCTCCTACAATGAGCAGTTCTTC
>TRBV19|NA|few|TRBJ1-1
CASSTLWGIDTEAFF
TGTGCCAGTAGTACTCTTTGGGGGATCGACACTGAAGCTTTCTTT
>TRBV7-9|TRBD2|NA|TRBJ2-7
CASSLGGLAVYEQYF
TGTGCCAGCAGCTTGGGGGGACTAGCGGTCTACGAGCAGTACTTC
>TRBV28|TRBD1|NA|TRBJ1-1
CASSLDGPHRGGEAFF
TGTGCCAGCAGTTTAGATGGACCACACAGGGGCGGGGAAGCTTTCTTT
>TRBV7-2|TRBD2|NA|TRBJ2-7
CASSHSGTSGSEQYF
TGTGCCAGCAGCCATTCCGGGACTAGCGGGAGCGAGCAGTACTTC
>TRBV2|NA|NA|TRBJ1-2
CASRGLRANYGYTF
TGTGCCAGCAGGGGACTTAGAGCTAACTATGGCTACACCTTC
>TRBV2|NA|many|TRBJ2-5
CATGQIQETQYF
TGTGCCACAGGACAGATTCAAGAGACCCAGTACTTC
>TRBV20-1|NA|few|TRBJ2-3
CSASPHVLSDTQYF
TGCAGTGCTAGTCCCCACGTCCTCTCAGATACGCAGTATTTT
>TRBV3-1|TRBD2|many|TRBJ2-7
CASSPETSGAYEQYF
TGTGCCAGCAGCCCCGAAACTAGCGGGGCGTACGAGCAGTACTTC
>TRBV28|TRBD2|NA|TRBJ2-1
CASSLFVTSGAEQFF
TGTGCCAGCAGTTTATTCGTGACTAGCGGGGCCGAGCAGTTCTTC
>TRBV24-1|NA|NA|TRBJ2-7
CASPGGPYEQYF
TGTGCGTCCCCCGGGGGTCCCTACGAGCAGTACTTC
>TRBV7-9|NA|NA|TRBJ2-2
CASSFGGLRTGELFF
TGTGCCAGCAGCTTTGGGGGTCTCAGGACAGGGGAGCTGTTTTTT
>TRBV20-1|NA|NA|TRBJ2-7
CSARDTAGVGYEQHF
TGCAGTGCTAGAGACACGGCAGGAGTGGGCTACGAGCAGCACTTC
>TRBV28|NA|many|TRBJ2-5
CASSRASQGETQYF
TGTGCCAGCAGCCGAGCCTCTCAGGGAGAGACCCAGTACTTC
>TRBV6-1|NA|NA|TRBJ1-1
CASSPFTNTEAFF
TGTGCCAGCAGTCCTTTTACGAACACTGAAGCTTTCTTT
>TRBV9|NA|NA|TRBJ2-7
CASSADGGRIEQYF
TGTGCCAGCAGCGCGGACGGGGGCCGGATCGAGCAGTACTTC
>TRBV7-9|TRBD2|NA|TRBJ2-5
CASSPSVASGLQETQYF
TGCGCCAGCAGCCCATCGGTGGCTAGCGGATTGCAAGAGACCCAGTACTTC
>TRBV7-2|NA|NA|TRBJ1-4
CASSLDRANEKLFF
TGTGCCAGCAGCTTAGACAGAGCTAATGAAAAACTGTTTTTT
>TRBV29-1|NA|few|TRBJ2-6
CSVEGGGGQEGSGANVLTF
TGCAGCGTCGAAGGGGGGGGAGGACAAGAAGGCTCTGGGGCCAACGTCCTGACTTTC
>TRBV4-2|TRBD2|NA|TRBJ2-3
CASSQPLGEGTPRDTQYF
TGTGCCAGCAGCCAACCCTTGGGGGAGGGGACCCCTCGGGACACGCAGTATTTT
>TRBV7-2|NA|many|TRBJ2-5
CASSLEGVSGETQYF
TGTGCCAGCAGCTTAGAGGGTGTAAGCGGAGAGACCCAGTACTTC
>TRBV20-1|NA|few|TRBJ2-1
CSASGISAGNYEQFF
TGCAGTGCTAGCGGAATATCGGCGGGAAATTATGAGCAGTTCTTC
>TRBV7-2|NA|few|TRBJ2-7
CASSTDRGAYEQYF
TGTGCCAGCAGCACGGACAGAGGAGCATACGAGCAGTACTTC
>TRBV12-3/TRBV12-4|NA|NA|TRBJ2-7
CASTRQGRWAVGQYF
TGTGCCAGCACTCGTCAAGGGAGGTGGGCCGTGGGGCAGTACTTC
>TRBV19|TRBD1|few|TRBJ1-2
CASRPGQGFNYGYTF
TGTGCCAGCAGGCCGGGACAGGGTTTTAACTATGGCTACACCTTC